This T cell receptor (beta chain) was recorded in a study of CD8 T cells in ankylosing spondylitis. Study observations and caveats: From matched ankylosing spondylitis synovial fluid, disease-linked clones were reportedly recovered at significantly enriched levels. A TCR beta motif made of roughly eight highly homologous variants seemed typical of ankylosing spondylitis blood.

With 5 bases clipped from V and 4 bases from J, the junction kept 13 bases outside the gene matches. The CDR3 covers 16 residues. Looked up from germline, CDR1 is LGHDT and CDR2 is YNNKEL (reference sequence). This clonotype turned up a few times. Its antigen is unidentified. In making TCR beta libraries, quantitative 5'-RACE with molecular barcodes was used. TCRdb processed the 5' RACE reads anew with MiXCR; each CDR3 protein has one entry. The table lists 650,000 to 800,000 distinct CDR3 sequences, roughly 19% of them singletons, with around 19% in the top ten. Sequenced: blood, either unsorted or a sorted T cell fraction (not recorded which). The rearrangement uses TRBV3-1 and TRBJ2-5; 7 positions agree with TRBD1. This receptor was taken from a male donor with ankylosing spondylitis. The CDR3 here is CASSYARDRRVETQYF. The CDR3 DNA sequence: TGTGCCAGCAGCTACGCGAGGGACAGACGAGTAGAGACCCAGTACTTC.